This T cell receptor beta chain was recovered during a study of CD8+ T cells in alopecia areata (dated 2018 in TCRdb). A note on the overall study: Treated patients were enrolled in an open-label pilot trial of oral tofacitinib, 5 to 10 mg twice daily, for moderate-to-severe alopecia areata. Amplification of TCRbeta CDR3 regions was done by immunoSEQ multiplex PCR using 35 Vbeta forward primers and 13 Jbeta reverse primers. Tofacitinib was administered for 6 to 18 months, and 6 months of follow-up off drug were then conducted to assess delayed response and recurrence. RNA was obtained with the PAXgene miRNA kit for fixed scalp, the miRNeasy kit for PBMCs, and the RNeasy kit for mouse skin. In humans, TCRbeta sequencing was performed on scalp tissue and on sorted CD4+ and CD8+ peripheral blood T cells from healthy controls and from patients with patchy or totalis/universalis alopecia areata. Scalp clonality was compared across normal scalp (n=4), patchy alopecia areata scalp (n=8), and alopecia totalis/universalis scalp (n=8). Tofacitinib-treated patients had biopsies at baseline and at 4 and 24 weeks of treatment, with a later scalp biopsy in several patients. In both human patients and the C3H/HeJ mouse model, the study applied high-throughput TCRbeta sequencing to look at T cell clonal expansion in alopecia areata. The study at large found these results: Shared TCR sequences between patients were less evident than in mice, which may be partly attributable to HLA diversity in the patient population. Compared with normal scalp, lesional scalp, particularly in alopecia totalis/universalis, had higher clonality and more expanded CD8+ clones, which suggests antigenic drive. Unlike mouse skin, where gammadelta T cells dominate, normal human skin contains resident alphabeta T cells that get sequenced too, which complicates analysis of the scalp TCR repertoire.

The time point label on this specimen signifies: baseline before oral tofacitinib. Lesional scalp punch biopsies and peripheral blood were obtained from alopecia areata patients. Scalp biopsies from humans were placed right away in PAXgene tissue containers for fixation. As for this clone: Its antigen is still unknown. No qualities accompany the bases; no much larger clone lies one base away.

Library generation was performed with the immunoSEQ multiplex PCR assay. To provide template for TCR sequencing, every sample had RNA extracted and reverse transcribed into cDNA. SuperScript III was used to make first-strand cDNA, primed with a 2:1 mix of oligo-dT and random hexamers. A synthetic immune receptor repertoire was used to measure amplification bias, and any remaining bias was corrected computationally. The authors' pipeline ran thus. Raw reads were preprocessed for error removal, and CDR3 was defined according to IMGT conventions as running from the conserved cysteine to phenylalanine. Clonality was computed by normalizing Shannon entropy by log2 of the number of productive unique TCRs and subtracting the result from 1. Whether scalp clones were CD4 or CD8 was inferred by matching scalp TCRbeta sequences against CD4 and CD8 repertoires sorted from blood. TCRdb provides this immuneACCESS table in a form limited to in-frame rearrangements. Some clones are lacking; in checked studies, under half of them reflect an unresolved V gene, and why the rest are absent is not known. The DNA gave D and trimming, while V, J and clone size come from that table. This sample comprises around 7,500 clones, around 60% of them detected only once. The top ten hold approximately 16% of the sample.

This sample comprised skin, obtained at week 0. This TCR derives from a human donor with alopecia areata.

The DNA reads as follows: TGTGCCAGCAGCCAAGACACAGCTTCACCCCTCCACTTT. It translates as CASSQDTASPLHF. Recombination joined TRBV4-2 with TRBJ1-6, with the D gene uncertain. CDR1 and CDR2 were assigned from the germline V gene as LGHNA and YNFKEQ. The CDR3 runs 13 amino acids, cysteine and phenylalanine included. Left in the record is the CDR3 DNA by itself, 39 bases read in frame from the first base. Trimming at the junction amounts to 0 bases on V and 9 bases on J, and the germline ends lie 6 bases apart.